The rows below give T cell receptor beta chains drawn from one sample of a study of CD8 T cells in Susac syndrome. MiXCR was run by TCRdb on the immunoSEQ multiplex PCR reads, yielding one entry per CDR3 protein. The sample shows approximately 100,000 distinct CDR3 sequences, about nine tenths of them seen only once. Sequenced material: CD8+ T cells from PBMCs. The receptor set was obtained from a human donor in good health. Each CDR3 is given with its conserved first and last residue. D genes are given only for firm matches. Only some rows state a clone size, as once, few, many or a class for expanded clones.

D gene	V gene	clone size	CDR3 length	J gene	CDR3 protein	CDR3 DNA
NA	TRBV10-3	once	15	TRBJ2-2	CAISYDRAGTGELFF	TGTGCCATCAGCTACGACAGGGCGGGGACCGGGGAGCTGTTTTTT
TRBD1	TRBV29-1	NA	14	TRBJ1-1	CSVCPGGTNTEAFF	TGCAGCGTCTGTCCAGGGGGAACGAACACTGAAGCTTTCTTT
TRBD1	TRBV25-1	NA	14	TRBJ1-1	CASSGDRSDTEAFF	TGTGCCAGCAGTGGGGACAGGTCCGACACTGAAGCTTTCTTT
NA	TRBV5-1	NA	13	TRBJ1-1	CASSLSGKPEAFF	TGCGCCAGCAGCTTGTCAGGGAAACCTGAAGCTTTCTTT
NA	TRBV7-2	NA	16	TRBJ1-4	CASSLQRGTTNEKLFF	TGTGCCAGCAGCTTACAAAGAGGGACAACTAATGAAAAACTGTTTTTT
NA	TRBV19	NA	14	TRBJ1-1	CASSPTRRGTEAFF	TGTGCCAGTAGTCCTACCCGGAGGGGCACTGAAGCTTTCTTT
NA	TRBV11-2	NA	15	TRBJ2-3	CASSLDRRGAGTQYF	TGTGCCAGCAGCTTAGATCGTAGGGGGGCAGGTACGCAGTATTTT
NA	TRBV29-1	NA	13	TRBJ1-5	CSVDSGPNQPQHF	TGCAGCGTTGATTCGGGTCCAAATCAGCCCCAGCATTTT
NA	TRBV19	NA	12	TRBJ2-1	CASSTSAYEQFF	TGTGCCAGTAGTACTTCAGCGTATGAGCAGTTCTTC
NA	TRBV20-1	NA	12	TRBJ1-2	CSARDFRGRYTF	TGCAGTGCTAGAGATTTCAGGGGACGCTACACCTTC
NA	TRBV27	NA	13	TRBJ2-3	CASSIRRWDTQYF	TGTGCCAGCAGTATAAGGCGGTGGGATACGCAGTATTTT
NA	TRBV12-3/TRBV12-4	few	14	TRBJ1-5	CASRPGALDQPQHF	TGTGCCAGCAGGCCGGGAGCCCTCGATCAGCCCCAGCATTTT
NA	TRBV6-6	NA	15	TRBJ1-3	CASTDPRDSGNTIYF	TGTGCCAGCACCGACCCTCGAGATTCTGGAAACACCATATATTTT
NA	TRBV20-1	NA	14	TRBJ2-3	CSATGGTYTDTQYF	TGCAGTGCAACCGGGGGAACCTACACAGATACGCAGTATTTT
TRBD1	TRBV28	NA	19	TRBJ2-3	CASSSGQALGSSSTDTQYF	TGTGCCAGCAGTTCGGGACAGGCCTTAGGGTCTTCTAGCACAGATACGCAGTATTTT
TRBD1	TRBV19	once	13	TRBJ1-5	CASSQQGHQPQHF	TGTGCCAGTAGTCAACAGGGGCATCAGCCCCAGCATTTT
TRBD2	TRBV29-1	NA	14	TRBJ2-1	CSVGRASAYNEQFF	TGCAGCGTCGGGAGGGCTAGCGCTTACAATGAGCAGTTCTTC
NA	TRBV20-1	NA	16	TRBJ1-3	CSARNAGTGSGNTIYF	TGCAGTGCTAGAAATGCCGGGACGGGCTCTGGAAACACCATATATTTT
NA	TRBV7-2	NA	16	TRBJ2-2	CASSWDQLRNTGELFF	TGTGCCAGCAGCTGGGACCAACTAAGGAACACCGGGGAGCTGTTTTTT
TRBD1	TRBV11-1	NA	16	TRBJ2-7	CASSTPGTGVKNEQYF	TGTGCCAGCAGCACACCCGGGACAGGGGTTAAGAACGAGCAGTACTTC
NA	TRBV29-1	NA	15	TRBJ1-2	CSIQDNARHNYGYTF	TGCAGCATCCAAGACAACGCGCGACATAACTATGGCTACACCTTC
NA	TRBV5-1	NA	12	TRBJ1-5	CASSYDQGPQHF	TGCGCCAGCAGCTACGACCAGGGGCCCCAGCATTTT
NA	TRBV7-3	NA	15	TRBJ1-1	CASSSAGGLTTEAFF	TGTGCCAGCAGCTCCGCGGGGGGGCTCACCACTGAAGCTTTCTTT
NA	TRBV13	NA	14	TRBJ1-2	CASSPGTSNYGYTF	TGTGCCAGCAGCCCAGGGACTTCTAACTATGGCTACACCTTC
NA	TRBV30	NA	12	TRBJ1-1	CAWWQENTEAFF	TGTGCCTGGTGGCAGGAGAACACTGAAGCTTTCTTT
TRBD2	TRBV13	NA	14	TRBJ2-1	CASSLGLAGIEQFF	TGTGCCAGCAGCTTAGGCCTAGCGGGCATAGAGCAGTTCTTC
NA	TRBV29-1	NA	12	TRBJ2-5	CSVGLLEETQYF	TGCAGCGTTGGACTACTTGAAGAGACCCAGTACTTC
NA	TRBV30	NA	17	TRBJ1-1	CAWGDFWDGQVETEAFF	TGTGCCTGGGGTGACTTCTGGGACGGTCAAGTGGAGACTGAAGCTTTCTTT
TRBD1	TRBV4-3	NA	17	TRBJ1-1	CASSHILQGALNTEAFF	TGCGCCAGCAGCCACATCCTACAGGGGGCTTTGAACACTGAAGCTTTCTTT
TRBD1	TRBV7-9	NA	15	TRBJ1-1	CASSPWTGVYTEAFF	TGTGCCAGCAGCCCATGGACAGGTGTATACACTGAAGCTTTCTTT
TRBD1	TRBV20-1	NA	11	TRBJ1-5	CSARRDSSQHF	TGCAGTGCACGAAGGGACAGTTCTCAGCATTTT
NA	TRBV29-1	once	13	TRBJ1-1	CSGYGTANTEAFF	TGCAGCGGGTACGGGACGGCTAACACTGAAGCTTTCTTT
NA	TRBV2	NA	14	TRBJ2-7	CASSGMGSSYEQYF	TGTGCCAGCAGTGGAATGGGCAGCTCCTACGAGCAGTACTTC
NA	TRBV5-6	NA	15	TRBJ1-6	CASSPTRDYNSPLHF	TGTGCCAGCAGCCCAACCCGGGACTATAATTCACCCCTCCACTTT
NA	TRBV5-5	NA	16	TRBJ1-1	CASSLYPYREGTEAFF	TGTGCCAGCAGCTTATACCCCTACAGGGAGGGGACTGAAGCTTTCTTT
NA	TRBV6-2/TRBV6-3	NA	13	TRBJ2-7	CASNPGGSYEQYF	TGTGCCAGCAACCCCGGGGGATCCTACGAGCAGTACTTC